Each of the 21 T cell receptor beta chains below was sequenced from the same sample in a study of blood T cell repertoires in COVID-19. Generated by immunoSEQ multiplex PCR, the TCRdb table keeps only in-frame clones and is missing some. The top ten clones hold roughly 8% of a sample with 45,000 to 60,000 clones, about four fifths of them seen once. The sequencing input was peripheral blood. The source is a woman of 80 years or more with acute or convalescent COVID-19.

This sequence joins TRBV21-1 and TRBJ1-4. TRBV21-1 is a pseudogene locus. The CDR3 consists of 20 residues. CDR3: CASSKKGGTERPPTNEKLFF. In nucleotides, the CDR3 is TGTGCCAGCAGCAAAAAGGGGGGGACCGAAAGACCTCCAACTAATGAAAAACTGTTTTTT.

The CDR3 nucleotides read TGTGCCAGCAGTTATTCATCCCAGGGTTATGGCTACACCTTC. Translation gives CASSYSSQGYGYTF. The V and J genes are TRBV6-1 and TRBJ1-2, with a weak D call TRBD1 (5 bases). Germline assignment: CDR1 MNHNS and CDR2 SASEGT. This CDR3 comprises 14 residues. The V and J ends lost 5 bases and 5 bases respectively, with 15 bases between them.

The chain combines TRBV28 with TRBJ1-2; perhaps TRBD1 as D (6 bases). V was clipped by 5 bases and J by 7 bases, with 11 bases between them. Germline V gene data show CDR1 as MDHEN and CDR2 as SYDVKM. This CDR3 spans 12 amino acids. CDR3 bases: TGTGCCAGCAGTACAGGGCCTCGTGGCTACACCTTC. Encoded protein: CASSTGPRGYTF.

The chain has TRBV5-5 and TRBJ1-6; 9 bases map to TRBD1. This CDR3 is built from 15 residues. Germline V CDR1 and CDR2: SGHKS, YYEKEE (reference sequence). V lost 4 bases, J lost 6 bases, and 5 bases stayed unmatched. The CDR3 loop reads CASSAATGGNSPLHF. The CDR3 DNA reads TGTGCCAGCAGCGCCGCGACAGGGGGTAATTCACCCCTCCACTTT. Variable domain in full (rest from reference TRBV5-5 and TRBJ1-6): DAGVTQSPTHLIKTRGQQVTLRCSPISGHKSVSWYQQVLGQGPQFIFQYYEKEERGRGNFPDRFSARQFPNYSSELNVNALLLGDSALYLCASSAATGGNSPLHFGNGTRLTVT.

The chain recombines TRBV4-2 with TRBJ2-2; D unresolved. CDR1 and CDR2 (germline): LGHNA, YNFKEQ. Trimming left V 4 bases short and J 3 bases short, with 18 bases between. This CDR3 is 17 amino acids long. The DNA for the CDR3 is TGTGCCAGCAGCCGCGATGCGTCTAGTTGGGACACCGGGGAGCTGTTTTTT. Translated: CASSRDASSWDTGELFF.

Written as DNA, the CDR3 is TGTGCCACCTCCGTGGGACTAGCGGGGGGGCTCGGGGCCAACGTCCTGACTTTC. Translation: CATSVGLAGGLGANVLTF. The V and J genes are TRBV10-3 and TRBJ2-6; 16 bases map to TRBD2. The CDR3 is made up of 18 amino acids. Germline V CDR1 and CDR2: ENHRY, SYGVKD. Losses at the gene ends were 10 bases for V and 4 bases for J; bases not matched to a gene: 10.

This clone was seen a handful of times. The chain employs TRBV21-1 and TRBJ2-3; TRBD1 is the table's D call, not checked against the DNA. TRBV21-1 is shown as a pseudogene. The CDR3 contains 15 residues. The chain's CDR3 is CASSKSRDNTDTQYF. The CDR3 DNA is TGTGCCAGCAGCAAAAGTCGGGACAACACAGATACGCAGTATTTT.

The count of this clone is one. The chain joins TRBV19 to TRBJ2-5; TRBD2 might be the D (6 bases). Germline assignment: CDR1 LNHDA and CDR2 SQIVND (reference sequence). The V gene lost 7 bases and the J gene lost 5 bases, with 20 bases spanning the gap. The CDR3 spans 15 residues. DNA for the CDR3: TGTGCCAGTACTCCCGTGGCGGGAAGTGATGAGACCCAGTACTTC. Translation gives CASTPVAGSDETQYF.

J is TRBJ2-5 and V is TRBV5-1; D perhaps matches TRBD1 (6 bases). The germline V and J ends were trimmed by 0 bases and 5 bases, with 23 bases remaining between them. The CDR3 consists of 18 residues. The germline V gene encodes CDR1 SGHRS and CDR2 YFSETQ. The CDR3 coding sequence is TGCGCCAGCAGCTTGGGCGCTCAGGGGTCGGCGAACATGGAGACCCAGTACTTC. Translation: CASSLGAQGSANMETQYF.

To note about this clone: One end of the junction does not line up with germline, which may come from a read error. This chain links TRBV7-9 with TRBJ2-7, with TRBD1 identical over 7 bases. Germline V lookup: CDR1 SEHNR, CDR2 FQNEAQ (reference sequence). The CDR3 sequence is 12 residues long. This CDR3 is CASSLGDRDLLF. The CDR3, as DNA: TGTGCCAGCAGCTTAGGCGACAGGGACCTTCTTTTC.

The genes are TRBV4-1 and TRBJ2-1, with TRBD2 identical over 11 bases. This CDR3 contains 18 residues. Germline V gene lookup returns CDR1 MGHRA and CDR2 YSYEKL. Trimming removed 1 base from V and 4 bases from J; junction bases left unmatched: 9. Here the CDR3 reads CASSQGPPSGRLYNEQFF. The CDR3 DNA follows: TGCGCCAGCAGCCAAGGTCCTCCTAGCGGGAGGCTATACAATGAGCAGTTCTTC.

The chain carries TRBV27 and TRBJ1-2, with D possibly TRBD1 on 5 matching bases. V was cut by 6 bases and J by 2 bases, with 13 bases left in between. Germline V gene lookup returns CDR1 MNHEY and CDR2 SMNVEV (reference sequence). The CDR3 length is 14 residues. The CDR3 nucleotides are TGTGCCAGCAGGGGGGACTGGGGCAACTATGGCTACACCTTC. It is translated as CASRGDWGNYGYTF.

The chain employs TRBV24-1 and TRBJ1-1; 7 bases fit TRBD1. V trimming: 8 bases; J trimming: 0 bases; junction bases outside the gene matches: 2. Germline V gene data show CDR1 as KGHDR and CDR2 as SFDVKD. The CDR3 sequence is 13 residues long. CDR3 nucleotide sequence: TGTGCCACCACGGGACAGATGAACACTGAAGCTTTCTTT. Translation gives CATTGQMNTEAFF.

The chain is built from TRBV7-8 and TRBJ2-3; 14 nucleotides match TRBD2. V shed 5 bases, J shed 2 bases, and the junction held 15 bases outside the gene matches. The CDR3 has 20 residues. Germline CDR1 reads SGHVS; CDR2 reads FQNEAQ. The CDR3 spells CASSPGLAGGGKLATDTQYF. Written as DNA, the CDR3 is TGTGCCAGCAGCCCCGGACTAGCGGGAGGAGGAAAGTTGGCCACAGATACGCAGTATTTT.

V is TRBV5-6 and J is TRBJ1-2, with 8 positions matching TRBD1. V was clipped by 3 bases and J by 4 bases; unmatched bases: 5. Germline V gene lookup returns CDR1 SGHDT and CDR2 YYEEEE. The CDR3 extends over 14 amino acids. Here the CDR3 DNA reads TGTGCCAGCAGCTCAGTGGACAGGGTCTATGGCTACACCTTC. Translating gives CASSSVDRVYGYTF. Full variable domain (outside the CDR3, taken from reference TRBV5-6 and TRBJ1-2): DAGVTQSPTHLIKTRGQQVTLRCSPKSGHDTVSWYQQALGQGPQFIFQYYEEEERQRGNFPDRFSGHQFPNYSSELNVNALLLGDSALYLCASSSVDRVYGYTFGSGTRLTVV.

V gene TRBV5-6 combines with J gene TRBJ2-7; perhaps TRBD2 as D (5 bases). Germline V CDR1 and CDR2: SGHDT, YYEEEE. V lost 4 bases, J lost 0 bases, and 14 bases lay in between. The CDR3 spans 15 residues. The CDR3 spells CASSQNRGSSYEQYF. In DNA, the CDR3 is TGTGCCAGCAGCCAAAACAGAGGGAGCTCCTACGAGCAGTACTTC.

This sequence joins TRBV27 and TRBJ1-5; TRBD1 matches 7 bases. V was clipped by 5 bases and J by 6 bases; unmatched bases: 10. Germline V gene lookup returns CDR1 MNHEY and CDR2 SMNVEV (reference sequence). This CDR3 is 15 amino acids long. Here the CDR3 DNA reads TGTGCCAGCAGTCCAGAACAGGGGCGGCGTCAGCCCCAGCATTTT. Protein product: CASSPEQGRRQPQHF.

There are a few counts of this clone. The rearrangement joins TRBV12-3 or TRBV12-4 to TRBJ2-3, with a tentative D call TRBD1 (5 bases). Trimming removed 5 bases at V and 0 bases at J, with 6 bases between. The CDR3 runs 13 residues. The CDR3 is CASSRGSTDTQYF. CDR3 in DNA: TGTGCCAGCAGTAGGGGTAGCACAGATACGCAGTATTTT.

This clone was counted a single time. V gene TRBV5-1 combines with J gene TRBJ2-1, with TRBD1 matching over 8 bases. The CDR3 length is 15 residues. Per germline, CDR1 SGHRS and CDR2 YFSETQ. J lost 7 bases, V lost 3 bases, and 9 bases had no gene match. CDR3 region: CASSSGQGVVNEQFF. The CDR3 nucleotides read TGCGCCAGCAGCTCCGGACAGGGTGTCGTGAATGAGCAGTTCTTC.

J is TRBJ1-1 and V is TRBV11-3; 7 nucleotides line up with TRBD1. Looked up from germline, CDR1 is SGHNT and CDR2 is YENEEA. The CDR3 is made up of 12 amino acids. J gave up 5 bases and V 5 bases, and 2 bases lay outside the gene matches. The chain's CDR3 is CASSRGRTEAFF. In DNA, the CDR3 is TGTGCCAGCAGCAGGGGGCGGACTGAAGCTTTCTTT.

This chain links TRBV20-1 with TRBJ2-5; the match to TRBD2 covers 8 bases. V was pared by 3 bases and J by 2 bases, with 8 bases of the junction left unmatched. The CDR3 has 15 amino acids. Germline values: CDR1 DFQATT, CDR2 SNEGSKA (reference sequence). CDR3: CSASELAGRQETQYF. The DNA for the CDR3 is TGCAGTGCTAGTGAGTTAGCGGGGCGACAAGAGACCCAGTACTTC.